One sample yielded the 15 T cell receptor beta chains listed below, sequenced in a study of spatial heterogeneity in lung cancer. Which antigens these TCRs recognize remains unknown. Documented time point: sample taken at primary tumor resection. TCRdb analysed the 5' RACE reads with MiXCR anew, one entry per CDR3 protein. The sample yields about 14,000 distinct CDR3 sequences, about 6% seen once. Study results and caveats: How many expanded intratumoral alpha and beta TCRs were present tracked the tumor mutation count, which was a count of nonsynonymous mutations.

The source material was lung tumor tissue, sampled at surgery. The receptor set was obtained from a female donor with early-stage non-small cell lung cancer.

The table lists this clonotype with many counts. The J gene is TRBJ2-5, the V gene TRBV20-1; D is uncertain. CDR3 size: 12 residues. Trimming took 4 bases from V and 4 from J, leaving 10 bases between them. Germline assignment: CDR1 DFQATT and CDR2 SNEGSKA (reference sequence). CDR3 sequence reads: CSATPTGETQYF. The CDR3 DNA reads as TGCAGTGCTACCCCGACGGGAGAGACCCAGTACTTC.

The chain combines TRBV4-2 with TRBJ1-5; no clear D. V was trimmed by 3 bases and J by 0 bases, leaving 9 bases between them. This CDR3 has 15 amino acids. Germline CDR1 is LGHNA and CDR2 is YNFKEQ. The CDR3 DNA follows: TGTGCCAGCAGCCAGGGCAGTAATAGCAATCAGCCCCAGCATTTT. This gives the protein CASSQGSNSNQPQHF.

This clonotype was picked up many times. V gene TRBV7-9 combines with J gene TRBJ2-7; D may match TRBD1 or TRBD2 (5 bases each). This CDR3 has 15 residues. Germline-derived CDR1 and CDR2 are SEHNR and FQNEAQ (reference sequence). The V end lost 2 bases, the J end lost 7 bases, and 18 bases lay between the germline ends. The DNA for the CDR3 is TGTGCCAGCAGCTTATGGCAGGGACGATCTGGGGAGCAGTACTTC. It codes for CASSLWQGRSGEQYF.

This clonotype showed up many times. The chain recombines TRBV5-1 with TRBJ2-7; 9 positions agree with TRBD2. J gave up 6 bases and V 2 bases, and 9 bases lay outside the gene matches. This CDR3 contains 15 residues. Germline CDR1 and CDR2: SGHRS and YFSETQ. CDR3 sequence reads: CASSFSGTSTGEQYF. The CDR3 region has the DNA TGCGCCAGCAGCTTCTCCGGGACTAGCACTGGCGAGCAGTACTTC.

This clonotype came up many times. This sequence joins TRBV23-1 and TRBJ1-6; tentatively, D is TRBD1 (5 bases). TRBV23-1 is an ORF for which the function is uncertain. The CDR3 length is 18 residues. V dropped 0 bases and J dropped 10 bases, with 22 bases sitting between them. This CDR3 reads CASSQSRNSRDPRSPLHF. CDR3 nucleotides: TGCGCCAGCAGTCAATCACGAAATTCCCGGGACCCGAGGTCACCCCTCCACTTT.

This clonotype is termed medium-sized (0.01 to 0.1%). This sequence joins TRBV7-3 and TRBJ2-3; tentative D call: TRBD1 (5 bases). V was cut by 2 bases and J by 1 base, with 10 bases left in between. CDR1 SGHTA and CDR2 FQGTGA come from the germline V gene. The CDR3 runs 15 residues. The CDR3 DNA is TGTGCCAGCAGCTTAGGGCGGACACGCACAGATACGCAGTATTTT. Its protein is CASSLGRTRTDTQYF.

By share of the sample, this clonotype is medium-sized. CDR3 in amino acids: CASSHRRSTGPNTGELFF. The CDR3 DNA sequence: TGCGCCAGCAGCCATCGTCGCTCGACCGGGCCTAACACCGGGGAGCTGTTTTTT. The V call is TRBV4-1, the J call TRBJ2-2; D is uncertain. The CDR3 contains 18 residues. V gave up 3 bases and J gave up 2 bases, with 19 bases separating them. CDR1 is MGHRA, CDR2 YSYEKL, per germline.

This clonotype was observed many times. This chain links TRBV5-1 with TRBJ2-3; possibly TRBD2 for D (7 bases). CDR3 length equals 16 residues. V lost 3 bases and J lost 5, with 19 bases in between. The germline V gene encodes CDR1 SGHRS and CDR2 YFSETQ. The DNA for the CDR3 is TGCGCCAGCAGCTCGTTCGTACGGGGGGCAAGAGATACGCAGTATTTT. Protein: CASSSFVRGARDTQYF.

The chain is built from TRBV7-2 and TRBJ1-4; TRBD1 matches at 7 bases. V shed 10 bases and J 8 bases; nucleotides not matched to a gene: 19. The CDR3 is 16 amino acids. The V gene's germline CDR1 is SGHTA and CDR2 FQGNSA. The CDR3 reads CATSGTASPGGEKLFF. The CDR3 DNA reads TGTGCCACGTCCGGGACAGCCTCCCCCGGAGGGGAAAAACTGTTTTTT.

By sample share, this clonotype is medium-sized. The genes are TRBV12-3 or TRBV12-4 and TRBJ2-1; no firm D call. This CDR3 is 12 amino acids long. Trimming removed 8 bases at V and 2 bases at J, with 7 bases between. The CDR3 DNA reads TGTGCCAGCGGTGGCGCCTACAATGAGCAGTTCTTC. Translating gives CASGGAYNEQFF.

Judged by abundance, this clonotype is medium-sized (0.01 to 0.1%). The chain joins TRBV18 to TRBJ2-5; 8 bases fit TRBD1. Looked up from germline, CDR1 is KGHSH and CDR2 is LQKENI. V shed 6 bases and J 7 bases; nucleotides not matched to a gene: 19. The length of the CDR3 is 17 residues. The CDR3 sequence: CASSPGQGPSMNGTQYF. DNA of the CDR3: TGTGCCAGCTCTCCTGGACAGGGCCCTTCTATGAATGGGACCCAGTACTTC.

There are many counts of this clonotype. This sequence joins TRBV7-2 and TRBJ2-3; D gene ambiguous. There are 11 residues in the CDR3. Germline V gene sequence: CDR1 SGHTA, CDR2 FQGNSA. Trimming cost V 5 bases and J 2 bases, with 2 bases left between them. The CDR3 is CASSATDTQYF. The CDR3 DNA reads as TGTGCCAGCAGCGCCACAGATACGCAGTATTTT.

This clonotype was picked up many times. This chain links TRBV6-1 with TRBJ1-6; D is undetermined. V lost 2 bases and J 10 bases, leaving 9 bases between the germline ends. Germline V gives CDR1 MNHNS, CDR2 SASEGT. The CDR3 loop spans 13 amino acids. The CDR3 DNA reads as TGTGCCAGCAGTGAAAGGGAGGTCTCACCCCTCCACTTT. Its protein is CASSEREVSPLHF.

This clonotype was observed at least ten times. V gene TRBV11-2 combines with J gene TRBJ1-4; D not resolved. Trimming took off 7 bases at V and 7 bases at J, with 19 bases between the two ends. The CDR3 is made up of 15 amino acids. CDR1 and CDR2 from the germline V gene are SGHAT and FQNNGV. The CDR3 reads CASTVTPRPTEKLFF. CDR3 DNA: TGTGCCAGCACCGTGACGCCCCGACCCACTGAAAAACTGTTTTTT. The full variable domain, completed using reference TRBV11-2 and TRBJ1-4, is EAGVAQSPRYKIIEKRQSVAFWCNPISGHATLYWYQQILGQGPKLLIQFQNNGVVDDSQLPKDRFSAERLKGVDSTLKIQPAKLEDSAVYLCASTVTPRPTEKLFFGSGTQLSVL.

This clonotype was picked up many times. Written as DNA, the CDR3 is TGTGCCAGCAGGGGGGGCAACTATGGCTACACCTTC. Translated, it gives CASRGGNYGYTF. The chain has TRBV11-2 and TRBJ1-2; D possibly corresponds to TRBD1 (6 bases). V was trimmed by 6 bases and J by 2 bases, leaving 7 bases between them. The CDR3 is 12 residues long. Looked up from germline, CDR1 is SGHAT and CDR2 is FQNNGV.